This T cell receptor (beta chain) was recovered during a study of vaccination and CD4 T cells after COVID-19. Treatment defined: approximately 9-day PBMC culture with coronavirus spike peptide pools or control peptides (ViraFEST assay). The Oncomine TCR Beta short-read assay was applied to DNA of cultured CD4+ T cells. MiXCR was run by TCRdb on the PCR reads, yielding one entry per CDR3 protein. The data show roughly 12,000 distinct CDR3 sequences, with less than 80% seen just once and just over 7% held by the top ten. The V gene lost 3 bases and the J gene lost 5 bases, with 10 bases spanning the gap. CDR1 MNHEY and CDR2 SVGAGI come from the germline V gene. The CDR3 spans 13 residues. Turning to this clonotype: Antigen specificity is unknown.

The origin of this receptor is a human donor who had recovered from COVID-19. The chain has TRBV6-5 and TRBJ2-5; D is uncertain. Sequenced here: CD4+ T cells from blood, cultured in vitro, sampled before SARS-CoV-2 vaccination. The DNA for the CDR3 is TGTGCCAGCAGTTATCAGGTGTCGGAGACCCAGTACTTC. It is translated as CASSYQVSETQYF.